The rows below give T cell receptor beta chains drawn from one sample of a study of naive and memory T cell subsets. In TCRdb, the UMI-ligation and nested PCR reads were re-called with MiXCR into one record per CDR3 protein. The table includes some 22,000 distinct CDR3 sequences, 8.5% to 10% detected once. Material for sequencing was central memory CD8+ T cells from blood. Receptor source: a human donor in good health. Each CDR3 is given with its conserved first and last residue. The D gene is left open where the match is weak. A clone size is listed for some rows: how often the clone was seen (once, few, many), or a class if it is expanded.

v_call	d_call	clone_size	j_call	cdr3_nt	cdr3_aa
TRBV7-6	TRBD1	medium-sized	TRBJ2-4	TGTGCCAGCAGCCCTCGGACAGGGGCGACCAAAAACATTCAGTACTTC	CASSPRTGATKNIQYF
TRBV6-5	NA	NA	TRBJ1-2	TGTGCCAGCAGTTACGGCCGGGGGTTTCGCTATGGCTACACCTTC	CASSYGRGFRYGYTF
TRBV9	NA	few	TRBJ2-1	TGTGCCAGCAGCCGTAGAGGCGAGAGCTCCTACAATGAGCAGTTCTTC	CASSRRGESSYNEQFF
TRBV3-1	NA	few	TRBJ2-5	TGTGCCAGCAGCCAGCCCCGACTAGCTGGGACAGGGACCCAGTACTTC	CASSQPRLAGTGTQYF
TRBV20-1	TRBD2	few	TRBJ2-7	TGCAGTGCTATGGGGACTAGCGTCGAAGAGCAGTACTTC	CSAMGTSVEEQYF
TRBV28	TRBD2	NA	TRBJ2-7	TGTGCCAGCAGTCTACTAGCGGGAGGGTCCTACGAGCAGTACTTC	CASSLLAGGSYEQYF
TRBV5-6	TRBD1	NA	TRBJ1-5	TGTGCCAGCAGCGCCGGGACAGGGGGCTACGGTCAGCCCCAGCATTTT	CASSAGTGGYGQPQHF
TRBV6-1	NA	few	TRBJ2-3	TGTGCCAGCAGTGACCCGTCATCGGGGTTCGGCACAGATACGCAGTATTTT	CASSDPSSGFGTDTQYF
TRBV4-3	NA	many	TRBJ1-5	TGCGCCAGCAGCCAAGATCTGGAAAGCTATCAGCCCCAGCATTTT	CASSQDLESYQPQHF
TRBV20-1	TRBD2	many	TRBJ2-2	TGCAGTGCAAAGGGACTAGCGGATACCGGGGAGCTGTTTTTT	CSAKGLADTGELFF
TRBV6-5	NA	many	TRBJ1-1	TGTGCCAGCAGTTACTCCGAAGGCGGGTGGTCTGAAGCTTTCTTT	CASSYSEGGWSEAFF
TRBV6-2/TRBV6-3	NA	few	TRBJ1-5	TGTGCCAGCAGTTACAGACTAGGTAGCAATCAGCCCCAGCATTTT	CASSYRLGSNQPQHF
TRBV19	NA	few	TRBJ2-5	TGTGCCAGTAGTGAGGACAGCGAAGAGACCCAGTACTTC	CASSEDSEETQYF
TRBV7-8	NA	few	TRBJ2-3	TGTGCCAGCAGCTTACGCCCGGCAGATACGCAGTATTTT	CASSLRPADTQYF
TRBV6-1	NA	many	TRBJ1-2	TGTGCCAGCAAGTCGCCACTCTTCTATGGCTACACCTTC	CASKSPLFYGYTF
TRBV24-1	TRBD1	medium-sized	TRBJ2-5	TGTGCCACCAGTGACCCGACAGGGGGCCAAGAGACCCAGTACTTC	CATSDPTGGQETQYF
TRBV12-3/TRBV12-4	NA	NA	TRBJ2-1	TGTGCCAGCAGGGGGAGGAGGGGGTTGAATGAGCAGTTCTTC	CASRGRRGLNEQFF
TRBV9	TRBD2	many	TRBJ2-2	TGTGCCAGCAGCGTAAAAGCGTCGGGACTAGCGGGAGGGCGGACCGGGGAGCTGTTTTTT	CASSVKASGLAGGRTGELFF
TRBV5-1	NA	NA	TRBJ2-1	TGCGCCAGCAGCTTGGCTTCGGGGAGCGGAGAATACAATGAGCAGTTCTTC	CASSLASGSGEYNEQFF
TRBV27	NA	NA	TRBJ1-2	TGTGCCAGCAGTTTGTCCGGGGCTCACTATGGCTACACCTTC	CASSLSGAHYGYTF
TRBV7-2	NA	NA	TRBJ1-6	TGTGCCAGCAGCTTAGTCCTAGATTCACCCCTCCACTTT	CASSLVLDSPLHF
TRBV20-1	TRBD1	NA	TRBJ1-1	TGCAGTGCTAGAGATGGGCAGGGGGACGTCTTGGCTTTCTTT	CSARDGQGDVLAFF
TRBV3-1	NA	NA	TRBJ1-5	TGTGCCAGCAGCCAAGAGGGAAGCAATCAGCCCCAGCATTTT	CASSQEGSNQPQHF
TRBV12-3/TRBV12-4	NA	NA	TRBJ2-7	TGTGCCAGCAGTACCGACAGTAACCCTTGGGAGCAGTACTTC	CASSTDSNPWEQYF
TRBV28	NA	many	TRBJ1-6	TGTGCCAGCAGTTTAGGTTCCAGGGATAATTCACCCCTCCACTTT	CASSLGSRDNSPLHF
TRBV19	TRBD2	NA	TRBJ2-7	TGTGCCAGTAGTATGGCCTGGGAGGGAACCTACGAGCAGTACTTC	CASSMAWEGTYEQYF
TRBV27	NA	few	TRBJ2-7	TGTGCCAGCAGTTTATCGCTGGGGTTGAGGCACGAGCAGTACTTC	CASSLSLGLRHEQYF
TRBV30	NA	NA	TRBJ2-1	TGTGCCTGGAGTGTGACTCAGTACAATGAGCAGTTCTTC	CAWSVTQYNEQFF
TRBV12-3/TRBV12-4	TRBD1	few	TRBJ2-2	TGTGCCAGCAGTTTGTCTTTGCCGGGACAGGGGGCTTTCAACACCGGGGAGCTGTTTTTT	CASSLSLPGQGAFNTGELFF
TRBV6-5	NA	many	TRBJ1-2	TGTGCCAGCGGAGACCGGGCCGCGGGCTATGGCTACACCTTC	CASGDRAAGYGYTF
TRBV28	TRBD2	NA	TRBJ2-1	TGTGCCAGCAGTACCCCGGGACTAGCCTCCAATGAGCAGTTCTTC	CASSTPGLASNEQFF
TRBV21-1	NA	few	TRBJ1-3	TGTGCCAGCAGCAATAGGGACACTGGAAACACCATATATTTT	CASSNRDTGNTIYF
TRBV6-5	NA	once	TRBJ1-4	TGTGCCAGCAGTTTAACGACAGGAGAAAATAATGAAAAACTGTTTTTT	CASSLTTGENNEKLFF
TRBV20-1	NA	NA	TRBJ2-6	TGCAGTGCTAGTCCCGCTGGGGCCAACGTCCTGACTTTC	CSASPAGANVLTF
TRBV6-6	NA	NA	TRBJ2-1	TGTGCCAGCAGTTCCCTAGTCGGTGAGCAGTTCTTC	CASSSLVGEQFF
TRBV6-5	NA	NA	TRBJ2-7	TGTGCCAGCAGTTCCCGCGGGTATCGTTCCTACGAGCAGTACTTC	CASSSRGYRSYEQYF
TRBV13	NA	medium-sized	TRBJ2-3	TGTGCCAGCAGCTCCCCCCACTACTTCACAGATACGCAGTATTTT	CASSSPHYFTDTQYF
TRBV4-1	TRBD1	few	TRBJ1-1	TGCGCCAGCAGCCAAGAGTTAGGGGACAGAACTGAAGCTTTCTTT	CASSQELGDRTEAFF
TRBV2	NA	many	TRBJ2-7	TGTGCCAGCAGCGCCCCCCCCCTCGGGACATCAAATGGCTACTACGAGCAGTACTTC	CASSAPPLGTSNGYYEQYF
TRBV20-1	NA	NA	TRBJ1-3	TGCAGTGCTAGAGATTCCATTCAGATCTCTGGAAACACCATATATTTT	CSARDSIQISGNTIYF
TRBV6-5	NA	many	TRBJ1-5	TGTGCCAGCAGGGCAGGCAGGGCAGCAAGCAATCAGCCCCAGCATTTT	CASRAGRAASNQPQHF
TRBV27	NA	many	TRBJ1-5	TGTGCCAGCAGTTATGGGATGGGGGGCGTTCAGCCCCAGCATTTT	CASSYGMGGVQPQHF
TRBV13	NA	NA	TRBJ2-5	TGTGCCAGCAGCTGGAGGCTAGCAGCCCAAGAGACCCAGTACTTC	CASSWRLAAQETQYF
TRBV19	NA	many	TRBJ1-1	TGTGCCAGTAGCCCCGTAGGGAGCACTGAAGCTTTCTTT	CASSPVGSTEAFF
TRBV2	NA	NA	TRBJ2-5	TGTGCCTGCTTGCCGGACACGGAAAATGTGGAGACCCAGTACTTC	CACLPDTENVETQYF
TRBV4-1	NA	NA	TRBJ2-1	TGCGCCAGCAGCCAAGAGGGCGGGATCGCGTACAATCTTTACAATGAGCAGTTCTTC	CASSQEGGIAYNLYNEQFF
TRBV12-3/TRBV12-4	TRBD2	NA	TRBJ2-1	TGTGCCACTCGTAGCGGGACGAACAATGAGCAGTTCTTC	CATRSGTNNEQFF
TRBV11-2	NA	many	TRBJ1-2	TGTGCCAGCAGCTTGGGACCTCCGGGCTATGGCTACACCTTC	CASSLGPPGYGYTF
TRBV29-1	NA	NA	TRBJ2-2	TGCAGCGTTGAACAAGACGACACCGGGGAGCTGTTTTTT	CSVEQDDTGELFF
TRBV12-3/TRBV12-4	TRBD1	NA	TRBJ2-1	TGTGCCAGCAGCCTGGGACAGGGGGCAATCCATGAGCAGTTCTTC	CASSLGQGAIHEQFF
TRBV19	TRBD1	NA	TRBJ2-6	TGTGCCAGTAGTATAGACCACAGGGGCTTTGGGGCCAACGTCCTGACTTTC	CASSIDHRGFGANVLTF
TRBV28	NA	few	TRBJ2-5	TGTGCCAGCAGGGGGTACCAAGAGACCCAGTACTTC	CASRGYQETQYF
TRBV9	NA	few	TRBJ2-2	TGTGCCAGCAGCTTCCGGACCGGGGAGCTGTTTTTT	CASSFRTGELFF
TRBV30	TRBD1	NA	TRBJ2-3	TGTGCCTGGAGTCCATCCGACAGGGGTTTATTTCGCACTAGCCGCACAGATACGCAGTATTTT	CAWSPSDRGLFRTSRTDTQYF
TRBV5-8	TRBD2	many	TRBJ2-7	TGTGCCAGCAGCTCCGTGACTAGCGGGCTCTACGAGCAGTACTTC	CASSSVTSGLYEQYF